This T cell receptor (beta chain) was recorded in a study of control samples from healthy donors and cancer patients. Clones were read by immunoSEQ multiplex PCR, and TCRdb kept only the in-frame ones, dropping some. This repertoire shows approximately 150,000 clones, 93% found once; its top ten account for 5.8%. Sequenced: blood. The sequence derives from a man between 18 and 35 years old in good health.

DNA of the CDR3: TGTGCCTGGAGTGGCCTCGGGAAGGGTTACAATGAGCAGTTCTTC. Translated, it gives CAWSGLGKGYNEQFF. V gene TRBV30 combines with J gene TRBJ2-1; TRBD2 is a possible D gene (5 bases). Trimming stripped 1 base from V and 4 bases from J, with 14 bases between. The germline gives CDR1 GTSNPN, CDR2 SVGIG (reference sequence). The CDR3 is 15 amino acids.